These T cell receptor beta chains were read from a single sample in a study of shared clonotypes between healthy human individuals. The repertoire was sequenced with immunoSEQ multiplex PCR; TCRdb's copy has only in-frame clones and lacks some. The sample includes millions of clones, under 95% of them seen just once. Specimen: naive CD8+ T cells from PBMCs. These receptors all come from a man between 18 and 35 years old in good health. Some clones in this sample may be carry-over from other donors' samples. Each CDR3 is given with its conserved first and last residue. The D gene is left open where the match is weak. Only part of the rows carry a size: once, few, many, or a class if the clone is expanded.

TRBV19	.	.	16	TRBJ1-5	TGTGCCAGTAGTCTCCAGGCGCAGGGCGGCAATCAGCCCCAGCATTTT	CASSLQAQGGNQPQHF
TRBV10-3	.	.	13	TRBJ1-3	TGTGCCATCAGTGGGTTAGACCGGGACACCATATATTTT	CAISGLDRDTIYF
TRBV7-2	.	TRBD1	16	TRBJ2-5	TGTGCCAGCAGCAACCCCTGGACAGGGTATATAGAGACCCAGTACTTC	CASSNPWTGYIETQYF
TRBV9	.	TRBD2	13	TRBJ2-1	TGTGCCAGCAGCTTGGGGACTAGCGGAGAGCAGTTCTTC	CASSLGTSGEQFF
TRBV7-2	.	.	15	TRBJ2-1	TGTGCCAGCAGCTTAGGCCAACCCCGGGCTAATGAGCAGTTCTTC	CASSLGQPRANEQFF
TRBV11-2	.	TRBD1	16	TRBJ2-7	TGTGCCAGCAACGGCAGAACCGGGACAGGGATCTACGAGCAGTACTTC	CASNGRTGTGIYEQYF
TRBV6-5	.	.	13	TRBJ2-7	TGTGCCAGCAGTTATTCGGAATCCTACGAGCAGTACTTC	CASSYSESYEQYF
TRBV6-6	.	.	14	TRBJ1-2	TGTGCCAGCAGTTACTCCCTCGACTTGGGCGGCTACACCTTC	CASSYSLDLGGYTF
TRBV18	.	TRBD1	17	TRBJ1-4	TGTGCCAGCTCACTCGGGACAGGGTTTCTCGGGAATGAAAAACTGTTTTTT	CASSLGTGFLGNEKLFF
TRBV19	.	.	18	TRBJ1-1	TGTGCCAGTAGTATCCGAGCTGGGCCGTATGGTTTGAACACTGAAGCTTTCTTT	CASSIRAGPYGLNTEAFF
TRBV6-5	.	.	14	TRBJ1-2	TGTGCCACCCGGGGCCCTAAAAATAACTATGGCTACACCTTC	CATRGPKNNYGYTF
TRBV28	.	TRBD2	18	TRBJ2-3	TGTGCCAGCAGTGACCCTAGCGGGACGATTTATAGCACAGATACGCAGTATTTT	CASSDPSGTIYSTDTQYF
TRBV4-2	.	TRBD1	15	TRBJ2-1	TGTGCCAGCAGCCAAGGACAGGGCACCTACAATGAGCAGTTCTTC	CASSQGQGTYNEQFF
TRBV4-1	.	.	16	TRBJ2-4	TGCGCCAGCAGCCACCCACTAGGGACGGGGGAGATTGTTCAGTACTTC	CASSHPLGTGEIVQYF
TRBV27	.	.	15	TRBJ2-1	TGTGCCAGCAGTTTAAGAGGTACTAGCTGGTATGAGCAGTTCTTC	CASSLRGTSWYEQFF
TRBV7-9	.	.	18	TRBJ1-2	TGTGCCAGCAGCATCCGTAGGGACACCATTGGGGAGTTAGATGGCTACACCTTC	CASSIRRDTIGELDGYTF
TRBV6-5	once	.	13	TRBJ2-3	TGTGCCACCAGGGGGGGGGATCGGAATACGCAGTATTTT	CATRGGDRNTQYF
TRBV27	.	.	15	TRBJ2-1	TGTGCCAGCAGTTTATATAGGATGTCCCGAGTTGAGCAGTTCTTC	CASSLYRMSRVEQFF
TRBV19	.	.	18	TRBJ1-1	TGTGCCAGTACCCCTAGGTGGGGGCGAGCTGTAGAGAACACTGAAGCTTTCTTT	CASTPRWGRAVENTEAFF
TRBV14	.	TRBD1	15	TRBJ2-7	TGTGCCAGCAGCCAAGGCCTGGACAGGACGTACGAGCAGTACTTC	CASSQGLDRTYEQYF
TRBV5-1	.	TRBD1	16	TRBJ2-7	TGCGCCAGCAGCTTGGAGTTGACAGGGAATTTCCACGAGCAGTACTTC	CASSLELTGNFHEQYF
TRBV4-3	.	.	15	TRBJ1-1	TGCGCCAGCAGCCAAGATAGGATTAAGGTTCCAAAAGCTTTCTTT	CASSQDRIKVPKAFF
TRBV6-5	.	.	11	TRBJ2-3	TGTGCCAGCAGTTACGGAGATACGCAGTATTTT	CASSYGDTQYF
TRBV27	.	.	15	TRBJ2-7	TGTGCCAGCAGTGCGACTAGGAACCCCTCCTACGAGCAGTACTTC	CASSATRNPSYEQYF
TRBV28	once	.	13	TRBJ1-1	TGTGCCAGCAGTTTGGCTGGTTGGACTGAAGCTTTCTTT	CASSLAGWTEAFF